The 26 T cell receptor beta chains in this list originate from one sample, sequenced in a study of T cell repertoires in cytomegalovirus infection. Using its own MiXCR run on the reads, TCRdb lists one record per CDR3 protein. Among about half a million distinct CDR3 sequences listed, roughly 34% were seen once. These receptors have no identified antigens. Sequencing was performed on cultured PBMCs, taken from culture after CMV antigen stimulation. These receptors all stem from a human donor in good health (CMV status not recorded). Some clones in this sample may be carry-over from other donors' samples.

The chain links TRBV7-2 to TRBJ2-7, with D possibly being TRBD1 (6 bases). This CDR3 comprises 15 residues. Trimming shortened V by 2 bases and J by 0 bases, and 11 bases separated the two germline ends. Germline CDR1 is SGHTA and CDR2 is FQGNSA. As DNA, the CDR3 is TGTGCCAGCAGCTTATTCGGGACACCCTCCTACGAGCAGTACTTC. Amino acids: CASSLFGTPSYEQYF.

This clonotype has ten or more counts. The chain uses TRBV11-2 and TRBJ2-3; D call uncertain. This CDR3 region has 14 residues. Trimming pared 5 bases from V and 1 base from J, leaving 10 bases between. The germline V gene encodes CDR1 SGHAT and CDR2 FQNNGV. The CDR3 reads CASSLSWGTDTQYF. CDR3 sequence (DNA): TGTGCCAGCAGCCTCTCCTGGGGCACAGATACGCAGTATTTT.

This chain joins TRBV2 and TRBJ2-2; 12 nucleotides align to TRBD2. Germline V gene sequence: CDR1 SNHLY, CDR2 FYNNEI. The CDR3 extends over 15 amino acids. The J segment lost 6 bases and the V segment lost 3 bases, leaving 2 bases of the junction unmatched. CDR3 in amino acids: CASSETSGSPGELFF. Here the CDR3 DNA reads TGTGCCAGCAGTGAGACTAGCGGGAGTCCCGGGGAGCTGTTTTTT.

As concerns this clonotype: One end of the junction varies from germline; a read error may be responsible. The CDR3 region is CASSSVGANENLFF. CDR3 DNA sequence: TGTGCCAGCAGTTCGGTAGGGGCTAATGAAAACCTGTTTTTT. The gene calls are TRBV27 and TRBJ1-4; TRBD1 might be the D (5 bases). The CDR3 has 14 amino acids. CDR1 is MNHEY and CDR2 is SMNVEV in the germline V gene (reference sequence).

This rearrangement joins TRBV7-8 to TRBJ1-1; D might be TRBD1 (5 bases). CDR1 and CDR2 from the germline V gene are SGHVS and FQNEAQ. This CDR3 comprises 14 residues. The V end lost 3 bases, the J end lost 4 bases, and 12 bases lay between the germline ends. The CDR3 DNA reads as TGTGCCAGCAGCTTTCAGGGTTCGACCACTGAAGCTTTCTTT. Its translation: CASSFQGSTTEAFF.

J is TRBJ1-1 and V is TRBV19; D is uncertain. Trimming shortened V by 1 base and J by 5 bases, and 8 bases separated the two germline ends. The CDR3 length is 13 residues. The V gene's germline CDR1 is LNHDA and CDR2 SQIVND (reference sequence). The CDR3 nucleotides are TGTGCCAGTAGTATAGTTAAGAGGACTGAAGCTTTCTTT. It encodes CASSIVKRTEAFF.

This clonotype was observed many times. The chain is built from TRBV7-2 and TRBJ2-1; D is undetermined. Germline CDR1 SGHTA, CDR2 FQGNSA. The CDR3 runs to 13 residues. Trimming pared 1 base from V and 4 bases from J, leaving 5 bases between. CDR3 nucleotides: TGTGCCAGCAGCTTAGTTAGGTACAATGAGCAGTTCTTC. It yields the protein CASSLVRYNEQFF.

The V gene is TRBV19, the J gene TRBJ2-7; 8 bases line up with TRBD1. CDR3 size: 15 residues. The germline V gene encodes CDR1 LNHDA and CDR2 SQIVND (reference sequence). V lost 5 bases to trimming and J lost 3 bases; unmatched junction nucleotides: 9. Here the CDR3 reads CASSLGTGGNYEQYV. The DNA of the CDR3 is TGTGCCAGTAGTCTGGGGACAGGAGGAAACTACGAGCAGTACGTC.

The genes are TRBV29-1 and TRBJ2-3; no firm D call. The CDR3 has 14 residues. V lost 0 bases to trimming and J lost 4 bases, with 11 bases between them. The germline gives CDR1 SQVTM, CDR2 ANQGSEA. The DNA for the CDR3 is TGCAGCGTTGAAGAGGTGGCTGGTCCAGATACGCAGTATTTT. Translated, it gives CSVEEVAGPDTQYF.

V gene TRBV25-1 combines with J gene TRBJ1-3; D perhaps matches TRBD1 (6 bases). Germline CDR1 and CDR2: MGHDK and SYGVNS. With 7 bases removed from V and 1 base from J, the gap between germline ends came to 14 bases. The CDR3 sequence is 15 residues long. This CDR3 is CASKRGGSSGNTIYF. The CDR3, as DNA: TGTGCCAGCAAAAGGGGGGGTTCGTCTGGAAACACCATATATTTT.

V usage is TRBV7-6 and J usage is TRBJ2-2; 10 nucleotides align to TRBD1. This CDR3 is 16 amino acids long. J gave up 2 bases and V 8 bases, and 8 bases lay outside the gene matches. CDR1 is SGHVS and CDR2 is FNYEAQ in the germline V gene. The CDR3 nucleotides read TGTGCCAGCTCGACCCCGACAGGGGGCAACACCGGGGAGCTGTTTTTT. Translated: CASSTPTGGNTGELFF.

The rearrangement joins TRBV15 to TRBJ2-3, with D perhaps matching TRBD2 (6 bases). The ends were cut back, 5 bases at V and 0 bases at J, with 15 bases in the middle. The CDR3 runs 16 residues. From germline, CDR1 is LNHNV and CDR2 YYDKDF (reference sequence). This CDR3 reads CATSLGTLTSTDTQYF. CDR3 DNA sequence: TGTGCCACCAGCCTCGGGACTCTAACTAGCACAGATACGCAGTATTTT.

The chain is built from TRBV6-1 and TRBJ2-1; 7 nucleotides agree with TRBD1. The CDR3 runs 17 residues. J was trimmed by 7 bases and V by 1 base; bases with no gene match: 13. Germline-derived CDR1 and CDR2 are MNHNS and SASEGT. Here the CDR3 DNA reads TGTGCCAGCAGTGAAGGGGGCATGTGGGGCAGGGGGAATGAGCAGTTCTTC. It codes for CASSEGGMWGRGNEQFF.

The chain combines TRBV27 with TRBJ2-1; D remains unclear. Trimming removed 0 bases from V and 12 bases from J, with 12 bases in between. The CDR3 spans 13 residues. Germline lookup yields CDR1 MNHEY and CDR2 SMNVEV (reference sequence). This chain's CDR3 is CASSLSIIGGQFF. For the CDR3, the DNA is TGTGCCAGCAGTTTATCGATTATAGGTGGGCAGTTCTTC.

This clonotype was counted only a few times. The rearrangement uses TRBV12-3 or TRBV12-4 and TRBJ2-1, with D maybe TRBD2 (6 bases). The V gene lost 5 bases and the J gene lost 2 bases, with 13 bases spanning the gap. This CDR3 has 15 residues. CDR3 residues: CASSAGSDPYNEQFF. The CDR3 DNA is TGTGCCAGCAGTGCGGGGTCCGACCCCTACAATGAGCAGTTCTTC.

The chain links TRBV6-1 to TRBJ2-3; the D is unclear. V lost 11 bases, J lost 2 bases, and 11 bases lay in between. The CDR3 loop spans 12 amino acids. CDR1 is MNHNS and CDR2 is SASEGT in the germline V gene. For the CDR3, the DNA is TGTGCCTCAGTCAGTTACACAGATACGCAGTATTTT. It is translated as CASVSYTDTQYF.

The J gene is TRBJ2-1, the V gene TRBV19, with 10 nucleotides matching TRBD2. Trimming removed 10 bases from V and 2 bases from J; junction bases left unmatched: 8. This CDR3 region has 15 residues. Germline V CDR1 and CDR2: LNHDA, SQIVND (reference sequence). CDR3 nucleotide sequence: TGTGCCACCAGACTAGCGGGTCGTCCCTACAATGAGCAGTTCTTC. Protein: CATRLAGRPYNEQFF.

This clonotype was counted many times. The V call is TRBV7-2, the J call TRBJ2-7; 9 bases match TRBD1. This CDR3 has 12 residues. Looked up from germline, CDR1 is SGHTA and CDR2 is FQGNSA. Trimming cost V 4 bases and J 6 bases; bases outside gene matches: 1. In DNA, the CDR3 is TGTGCCAGCAGCTCGACAGGGGGCGAGCAGTACTTC. It yields the protein CASSSTGGEQYF. The full variable domain, its missing parts supplied by reference TRBV7-2 and TRBJ2-7, is GAGVSQSPSNKVTEKGKDVELRCDPISGHTALYWYRQSLGQGLEFLIYFQGNSAPDKSGLPSDRFSAERTGGSVSTLTIQRTQQEDSAVYLCASSSTGGEQYFGPGTRLTVT.

This clonotype was seen only a few times. The rearrangement joins TRBV6-2 or TRBV6-3 to TRBJ2-1; weak D call: TRBD2 (5 bases). The CDR3 runs 15 residues. V was cut by 5 bases and J by 9 bases, with 20 bases left in between. Germline V gives CDR1 MNHEY, CDR2 SVGEGT. CDR3 loop: CASSPKRAANGEQFF. CDR3 sequence (DNA): TGTGCCAGCAGTCCGAAAAGAGCGGCCAATGGTGAGCAGTTCTTC.

Only a few counts were recorded for this clonotype. The J gene is TRBJ2-3, the V gene TRBV12-3 or TRBV12-4; 8 nucleotides align to TRBD2. Losses at the gene ends were 7 bases for V and 6 bases for J; bases not matched to a gene: 18. This CDR3 is 17 amino acids long. CDR3 sequence reads: CASTFRSSGRAPDTQYF. The CDR3 bases are TGTGCCAGCACTTTCCGCTCCAGCGGGAGAGCCCCGGATACGCAGTATTTT.

The DNA for the CDR3 is TGTGCCAGCTCACCAGGACGGAACTCTGGGGCCAACGTCCTGACTTTC. It is translated as CASSPGRNSGANVLTF. The V gene is TRBV18, the J gene TRBJ2-6; unclear D gene. CDR1 KGHSH and CDR2 LQKENI come from the germline V gene. This CDR3 has 16 amino acids. Deletions cut 2 bases from V and 0 bases from J, with 8 bases between.

V usage is TRBV5-6 and J usage is TRBJ2-6; possible D gene TRBD1, 5 bases. This CDR3 is 12 amino acids long. The germline V gene encodes CDR1 SGHDT and CDR2 YYEEEE. The V end lost 4 bases, the J end lost 12 bases, and 11 bases lay between the germline ends. The CDR3 spells CASSQTAAVLTF. DNA for the CDR3: TGTGCCAGCAGCCAGACAGCCGCCGTCCTGACTTTC.

The chain joins TRBV4-3 to TRBJ2-1, with TRBD2 identical over 11 bases. The J segment lost 2 bases and the V segment lost 0 bases, leaving 12 bases of the junction unmatched. In germline, CDR1 is LGHNA, CDR2 YSLEER. The CDR3 contains 20 residues. CDR3: CASSQEDLAGGLGPYNEQFF. The CDR3 nucleotides read TGCGCCAGCAGCCAAGAGGACTTAGCGGGAGGGCTGGGCCCCTACAATGAGCAGTTCTTC.

This clonotype was counted ten times or more. V is TRBV5-5 and J is TRBJ1-5, with 7 bases identical to TRBD1. Trimming at V came to 2 bases and at J to 1 base, leaving 3 bases not matched to a gene. CDR3 length: 15 residues. Germline CDR1 and CDR2: SGHKS and YYEKEE (reference sequence). CDR3 amino acids: CASSFSQGSNQPQHF. CDR3 nucleotides: TGTGCCAGCAGCTTTTCACAGGGGAGCAATCAGCCCCAGCATTTT. Filled out from reference TRBV5-5 and TRBJ1-5, the complete variable domain reads DAGVTQSPTHLIKTRGQQVTLRCSPISGHKSVSWYQQVLGQGPQFIFQYYEKEERGRGNFPDRFSARQFPNYSSELNVNALLLGDSALYLCASSFSQGSNQPQHFGDGTRLSIL.

This clonotype was counted between two and nine times. V is TRBV20-1 and J is TRBJ2-1; D is undetermined. V was clipped by 0 bases and J by 13 bases, with 7 bases between them. Per germline, CDR1 DFQATT and CDR2 SNEGSKA (reference sequence). The CDR3 length is 10 residues. CDR3 residues: CSARDNFQFF. The CDR3 DNA sequence: TGCAGTGCTAGAGATAATTTTCAGTTCTTC.

This clonotype was counted ten times or more. This chain joins TRBV7-2 and TRBJ2-3, with 10 bases fitting TRBD2. Trimming removed 2 bases from V and 0 bases from J; junction bases left unmatched: 5. CDR1 is SGHTA and CDR2 is FQGNSA in the germline V gene. This CDR3 spans 17 amino acids. For the CDR3, the DNA is TGTGCCAGCAGCTTACGGCTAGCGGGAGCCAGCACAGATACGCAGTATTTT. This translates into CASSLRLAGASTDTQYF.